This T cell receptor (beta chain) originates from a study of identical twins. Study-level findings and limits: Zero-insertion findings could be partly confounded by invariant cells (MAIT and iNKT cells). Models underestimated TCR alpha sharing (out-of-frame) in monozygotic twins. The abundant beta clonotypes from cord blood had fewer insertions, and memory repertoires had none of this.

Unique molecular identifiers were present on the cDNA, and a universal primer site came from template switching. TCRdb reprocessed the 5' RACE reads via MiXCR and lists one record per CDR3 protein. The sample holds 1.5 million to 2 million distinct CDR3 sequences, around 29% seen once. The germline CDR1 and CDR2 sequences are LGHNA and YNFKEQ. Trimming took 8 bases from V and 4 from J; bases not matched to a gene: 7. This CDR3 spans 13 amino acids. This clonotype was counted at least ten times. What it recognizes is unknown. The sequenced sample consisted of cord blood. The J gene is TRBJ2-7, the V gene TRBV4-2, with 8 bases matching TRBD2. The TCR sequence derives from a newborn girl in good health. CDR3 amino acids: CASGMGLEYEQYF. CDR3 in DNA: TGTGCCAGCGGTATGGGACTAGAGTACGAGCAGTACTTC.